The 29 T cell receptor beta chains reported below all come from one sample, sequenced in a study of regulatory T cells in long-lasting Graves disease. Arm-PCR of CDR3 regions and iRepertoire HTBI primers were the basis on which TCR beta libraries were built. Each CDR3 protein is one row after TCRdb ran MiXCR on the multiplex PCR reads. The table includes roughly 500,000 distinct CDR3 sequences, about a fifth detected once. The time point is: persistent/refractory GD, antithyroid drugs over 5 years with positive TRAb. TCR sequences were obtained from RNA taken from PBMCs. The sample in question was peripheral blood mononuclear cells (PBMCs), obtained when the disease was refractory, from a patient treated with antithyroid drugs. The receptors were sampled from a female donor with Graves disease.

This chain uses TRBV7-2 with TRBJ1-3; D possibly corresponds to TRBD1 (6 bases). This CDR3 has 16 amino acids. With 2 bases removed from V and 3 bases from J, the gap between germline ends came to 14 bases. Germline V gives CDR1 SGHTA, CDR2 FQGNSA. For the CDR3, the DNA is TGTGCCAGCAGCTTATCCCGGGGGGCGCTTGGAAACACCATATATTTT. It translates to CASSLSRGALGNTIYF.

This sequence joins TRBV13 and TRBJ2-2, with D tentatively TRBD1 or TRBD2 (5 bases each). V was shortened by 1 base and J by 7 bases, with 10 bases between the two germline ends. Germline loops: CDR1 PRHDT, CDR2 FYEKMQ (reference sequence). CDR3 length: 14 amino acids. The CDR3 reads CASSLVGGIGELFF. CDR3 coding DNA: TGTGCCAGCAGCTTAGTTGGGGGAATCGGGGAGCTGTTTTTT.

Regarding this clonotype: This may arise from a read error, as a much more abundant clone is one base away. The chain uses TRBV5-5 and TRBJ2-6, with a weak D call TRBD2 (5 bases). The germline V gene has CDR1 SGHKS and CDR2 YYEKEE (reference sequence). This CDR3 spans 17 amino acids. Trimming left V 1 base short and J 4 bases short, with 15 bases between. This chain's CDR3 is CASSLLVGVTGANVLTF. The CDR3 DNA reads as TGTGCCAGCAGCTTGCTAGTGGGAGTAACAGGGGCCAACGTCCTGACTTTC.

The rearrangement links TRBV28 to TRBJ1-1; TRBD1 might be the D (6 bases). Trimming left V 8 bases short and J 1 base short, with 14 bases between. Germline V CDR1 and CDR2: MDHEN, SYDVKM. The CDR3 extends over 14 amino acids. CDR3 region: CASHGGGGNTEAFF. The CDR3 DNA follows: TGTGCCAGCCATGGGGGGGGCGGGAACACTGAAGCTTTCTTT.

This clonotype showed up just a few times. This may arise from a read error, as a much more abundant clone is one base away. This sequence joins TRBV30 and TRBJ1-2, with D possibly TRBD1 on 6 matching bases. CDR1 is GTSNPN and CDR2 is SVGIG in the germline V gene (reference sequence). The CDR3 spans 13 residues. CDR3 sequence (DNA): TGTGCCTGCACGACCAGGGACAACTATAGCTACACCTTC. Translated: CACTTRDNYSYTF.

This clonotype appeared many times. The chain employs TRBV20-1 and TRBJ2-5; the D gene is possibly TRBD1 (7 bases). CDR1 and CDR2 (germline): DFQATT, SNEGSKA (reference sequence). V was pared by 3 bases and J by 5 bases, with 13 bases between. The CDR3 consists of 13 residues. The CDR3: CSASDREDETQYF. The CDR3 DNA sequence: TGCAGTGCTAGCGACAGGGAGGATGAGACCCAGTACTTC.

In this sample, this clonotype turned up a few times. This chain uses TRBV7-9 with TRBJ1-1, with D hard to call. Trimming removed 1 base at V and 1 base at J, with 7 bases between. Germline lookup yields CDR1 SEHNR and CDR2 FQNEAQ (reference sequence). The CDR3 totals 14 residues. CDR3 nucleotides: TGTGCCAGCAGCTTAGAGGCCTGGAACACTGAAGCTTTCTTT. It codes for CASSLEAWNTEAFF. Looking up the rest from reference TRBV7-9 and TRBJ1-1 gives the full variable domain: DTGVSQNPRHKITKRGQNVTFRCDPISEHNRLYWYRQTLGQGPEFLTYFQNEAQLEKSRLLSDRFSAERPKGSFSTLEIQRTEQGDSAMYLCASSLEAWNTEAFFGQGTRLTVV.

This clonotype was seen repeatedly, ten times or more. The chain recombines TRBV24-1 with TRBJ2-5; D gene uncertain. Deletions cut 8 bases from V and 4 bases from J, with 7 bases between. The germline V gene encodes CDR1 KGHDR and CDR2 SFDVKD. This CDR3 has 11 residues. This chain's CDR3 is CATKEGETQYF. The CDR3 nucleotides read TGTGCCACCAAGGAAGGAGAGACCCAGTACTTC.

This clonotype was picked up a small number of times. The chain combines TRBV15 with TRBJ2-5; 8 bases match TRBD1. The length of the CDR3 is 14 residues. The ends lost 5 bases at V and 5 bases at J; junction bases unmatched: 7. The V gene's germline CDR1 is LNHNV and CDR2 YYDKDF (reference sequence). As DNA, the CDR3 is TGTGCCACCAGCGCAGGGGGCTATCTGGAGACCCAGTACTTC. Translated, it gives CATSAGGYLETQYF. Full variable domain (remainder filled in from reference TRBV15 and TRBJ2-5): DAMVIQNPRYQVTQFGKPVTLSCSQTLNHNVMYWYQQKSSQAPKLLFHYYDKDFNNEADTPDNFQSRRPNTSFCFLDIRSPGLGDTAMYLCATSAGGYLETQYFGPGTRLLVL.

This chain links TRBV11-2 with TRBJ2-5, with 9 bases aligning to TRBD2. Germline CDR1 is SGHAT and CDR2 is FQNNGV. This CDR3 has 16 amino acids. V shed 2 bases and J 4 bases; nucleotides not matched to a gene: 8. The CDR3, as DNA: TGTGCCAGCAGCTTATTGCCGGGAGCGGGAGGAGAGACCCAGTACTTC. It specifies CASSLLPGAGGETQYF.

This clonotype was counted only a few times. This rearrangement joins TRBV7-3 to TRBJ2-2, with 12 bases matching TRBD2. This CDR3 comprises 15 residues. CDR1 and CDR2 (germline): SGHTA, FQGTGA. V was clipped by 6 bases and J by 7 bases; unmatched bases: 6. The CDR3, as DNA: TGTGCCAGCAGTCGCGGACTAGCGGGAAACGGGGAGCTGTTTTTT. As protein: CASSRGLAGNGELFF.

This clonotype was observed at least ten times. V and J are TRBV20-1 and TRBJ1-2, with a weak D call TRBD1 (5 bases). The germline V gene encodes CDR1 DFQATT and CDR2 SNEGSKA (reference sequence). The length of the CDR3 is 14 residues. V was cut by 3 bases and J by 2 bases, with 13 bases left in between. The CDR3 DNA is TGCAGTGCTAGTTACGTGGGGCTGAACTATGGCTACACCTTC. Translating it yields CSASYVGLNYGYTF.

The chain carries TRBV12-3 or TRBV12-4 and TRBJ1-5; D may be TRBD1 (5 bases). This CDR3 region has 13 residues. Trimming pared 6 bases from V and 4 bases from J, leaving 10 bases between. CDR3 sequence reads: CASRPTVNQPQHF. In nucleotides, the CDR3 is TGTGCCAGCAGGCCGACAGTGAATCAGCCCCAGCATTTT.

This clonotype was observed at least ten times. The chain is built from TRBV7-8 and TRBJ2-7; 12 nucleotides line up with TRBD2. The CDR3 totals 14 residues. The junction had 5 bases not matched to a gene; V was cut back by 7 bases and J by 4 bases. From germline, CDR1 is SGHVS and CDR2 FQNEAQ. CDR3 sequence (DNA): TGTGCCAGCAACCTACTAGCGGGAGGTTACGAGCAGTACTTC. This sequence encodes CASNLLAGGYEQYF.

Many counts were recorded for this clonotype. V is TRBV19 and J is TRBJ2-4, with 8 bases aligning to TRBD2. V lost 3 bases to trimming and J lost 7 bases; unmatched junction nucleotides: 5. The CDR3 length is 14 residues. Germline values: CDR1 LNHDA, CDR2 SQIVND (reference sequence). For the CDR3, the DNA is TGTGCCAGTAGTATCCCGGGACTAGGGAACATTCAGTACTTC. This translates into CASSIPGLGNIQYF.

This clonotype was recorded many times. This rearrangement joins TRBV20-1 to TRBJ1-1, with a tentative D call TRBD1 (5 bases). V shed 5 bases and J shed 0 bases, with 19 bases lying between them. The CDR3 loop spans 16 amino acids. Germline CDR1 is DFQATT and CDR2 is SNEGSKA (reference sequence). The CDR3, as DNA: TGCAGTGCTCTCCTTAATTCGTGGACAATGAACACTGAAGCTTTCTTT. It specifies CSALLNSWTMNTEAFF.

The chain's CDR3 is CSAFGQGETQYF. DNA of the CDR3: TGCAGTGCTTTTGGACAGGGAGAGACCCAGTACTTC. V is TRBV20-1 and J is TRBJ2-5; 8 bases align to TRBD1. V lost 5 bases, J lost 4 bases, and 3 bases stayed unmatched. This CDR3 spans 12 amino acids. CDR1 and CDR2 from the germline V gene are DFQATT and SNEGSKA (reference sequence).

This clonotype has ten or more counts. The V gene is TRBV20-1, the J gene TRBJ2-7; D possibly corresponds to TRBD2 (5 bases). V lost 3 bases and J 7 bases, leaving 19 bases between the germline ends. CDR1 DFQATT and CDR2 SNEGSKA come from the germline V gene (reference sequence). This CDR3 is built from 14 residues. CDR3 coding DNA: TGCAGTGCTAGTTCTGTAAGGGATACGGGAGAGCAGTACTTC. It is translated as CSASSVRDTGEQYF.

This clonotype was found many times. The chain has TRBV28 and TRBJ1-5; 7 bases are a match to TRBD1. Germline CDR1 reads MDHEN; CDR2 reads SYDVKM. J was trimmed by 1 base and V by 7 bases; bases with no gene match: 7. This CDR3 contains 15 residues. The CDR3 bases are TGTGCCAGCAACAACGACAGGGCAAGCAATCAGCCCCAGCATTTT. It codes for CASNNDRASNQPQHF.

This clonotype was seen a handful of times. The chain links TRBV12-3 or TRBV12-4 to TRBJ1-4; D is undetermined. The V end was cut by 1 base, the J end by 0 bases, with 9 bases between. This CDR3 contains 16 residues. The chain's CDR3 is CASSLVRSATNEKLFF. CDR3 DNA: TGTGCCAGCAGTTTAGTAAGGTCAGCAACTAATGAAAAACTGTTTTTT.

The CDR3 region has the DNA TGCGCCAGCAGCCCCCCGAGGGACACCTTGAACACTGAAGCTTTCTTT. This encodes CASSPPRDTLNTEAFF. The chain is built from TRBV5-1 and TRBJ1-1; a weak D match, TRBD1 (6 bases). The CDR3 length is 16 residues. The germline gives CDR1 SGHRS, CDR2 YFSETQ. V dropped 4 bases and J dropped 0 bases, with 16 bases sitting between them.

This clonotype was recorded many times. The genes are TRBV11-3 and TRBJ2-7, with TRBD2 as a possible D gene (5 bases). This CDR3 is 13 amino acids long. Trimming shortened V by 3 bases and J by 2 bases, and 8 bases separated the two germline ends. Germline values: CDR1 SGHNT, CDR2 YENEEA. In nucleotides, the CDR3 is TGTGCCAGCAGCTTTGGGGAGACCTACGAGCAGTACTTC. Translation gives CASSFGETYEQYF.

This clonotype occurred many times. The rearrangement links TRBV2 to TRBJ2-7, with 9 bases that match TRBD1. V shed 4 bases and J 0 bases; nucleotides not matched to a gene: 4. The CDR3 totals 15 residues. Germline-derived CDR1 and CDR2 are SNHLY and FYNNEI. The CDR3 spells CASSGDRVRSYEQYF. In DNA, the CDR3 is TGTGCCAGCAGTGGGGACAGGGTGCGCTCCTACGAGCAGTACTTC.

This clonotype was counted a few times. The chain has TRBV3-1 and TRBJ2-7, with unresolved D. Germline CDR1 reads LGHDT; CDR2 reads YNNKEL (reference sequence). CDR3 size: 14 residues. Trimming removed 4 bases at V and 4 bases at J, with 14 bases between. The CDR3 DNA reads TGTGCCAGCAGCCTCTCGTTTGGGGTATACGAGCAGTACTTC. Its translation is CASSLSFGVYEQYF.

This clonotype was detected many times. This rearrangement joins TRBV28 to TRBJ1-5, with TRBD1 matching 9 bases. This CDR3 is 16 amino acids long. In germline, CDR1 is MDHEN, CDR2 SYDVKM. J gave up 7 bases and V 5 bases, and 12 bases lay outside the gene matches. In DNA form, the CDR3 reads TGTGCCAGCAGTATATACGGACAGGGGATAGGGCAGCCCCAGCATTTT. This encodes CASSIYGQGIGQPQHF.

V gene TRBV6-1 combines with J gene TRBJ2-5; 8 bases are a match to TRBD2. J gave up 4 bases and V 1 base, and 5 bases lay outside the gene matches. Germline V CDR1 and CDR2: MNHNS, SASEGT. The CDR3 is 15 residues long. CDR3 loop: CASSEERGPGETQYF. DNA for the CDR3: TGTGCCAGCAGTGAAGAGCGGGGGCCCGGAGAGACCCAGTACTTC.

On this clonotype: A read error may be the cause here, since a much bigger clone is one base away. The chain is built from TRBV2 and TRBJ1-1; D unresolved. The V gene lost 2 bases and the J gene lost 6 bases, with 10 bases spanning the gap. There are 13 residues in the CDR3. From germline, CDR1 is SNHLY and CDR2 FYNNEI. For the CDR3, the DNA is TGTGCCAGCAGTGAAAACGGATACTCTGAAGCTTTCTTT. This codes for CASSENGYSEAFF.

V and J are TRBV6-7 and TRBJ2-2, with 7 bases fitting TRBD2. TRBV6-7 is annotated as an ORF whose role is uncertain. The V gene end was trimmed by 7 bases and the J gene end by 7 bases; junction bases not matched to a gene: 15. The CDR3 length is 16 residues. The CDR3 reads CASILTRAGEDGELFF. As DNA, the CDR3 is TGTGCCAGCATTCTAACTCGGGCGGGAGAGGACGGGGAGCTGTTTTTT.

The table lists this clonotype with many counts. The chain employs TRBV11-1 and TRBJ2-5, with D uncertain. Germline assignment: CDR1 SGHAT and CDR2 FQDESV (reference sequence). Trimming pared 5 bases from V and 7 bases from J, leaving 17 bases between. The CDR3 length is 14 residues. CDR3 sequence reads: CASSDHTSSGTQYF. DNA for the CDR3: TGTGCCAGCAGCGACCACACATCCTCAGGGACCCAGTACTTC.